These 7 T cell receptor beta chains were all obtained from the same sample, sequenced in a study of blood T cell repertoires in COVID-19. Only in-frame clones appear in the TCRdb table, and some are missing; sequencing was by immunoSEQ multiplex PCR. Of some 80,000 clones listed, approximately 78% are singletons. The material sequenced was peripheral blood. The receptor source for this set is a man in his fifties or sixties with COVID-19, enrolled during active disease.

The chain recombines TRBV5-1 with TRBJ2-7; TRBD1 matches at 7 bases. CDR1 is SGHRS and CDR2 is YFSETQ in the germline V gene. Trimming removed 2 bases from V and 6 bases from J; junction bases left unmatched: 2. There are 12 residues in the CDR3. The CDR3, as DNA: TGCGCCAGCAGCTTATCAGGGGGCGAGCAGTACTTC. It yields the protein CASSLSGGEQYF.

The V call is TRBV12-3 or TRBV12-4, the J call TRBJ2-1, with a possible D match to TRBD2 (6 bases). V lost 8 bases, J lost 4 bases, and 12 bases lay in between. The CDR3 runs 13 residues. CDR3 residues: CASLGLVYNEQFF. CDR3 DNA sequence: TGTGCCAGCTTGGGACTGGTATACAATGAGCAGTTCTTC.

The chain recombines TRBV14 with TRBJ2-7; D may be TRBD2 (6 bases). This CDR3 is built from 15 residues. The V and J ends lost 4 bases and 5 bases respectively, with 18 bases between them. In germline, CDR1 is SGHDN, CDR2 FVKESK. The CDR3, as DNA: TGTGCCAGCAGCCGGAGACTAGATGAGTTGCACGAGCAGTACTTC. This sequence encodes CASSRRLDELHEQYF.

This chain joins TRBV5-1 and TRBJ2-3; TRBD1 might be the D (6 bases). From germline, CDR1 is SGHRS and CDR2 YFSETQ. Between the trimmed V and J ends, which lost 4 bases and 3 bases, there was a span of 27 bases. The CDR3 covers 19 residues. CDR3 nucleotide sequence: TGCGCCAGCAGCCCCCGGCAAACACAGGGTTCCGTGAGAACAGATACGCAGTATTTT. Translation: CASSPRQTQGSVRTDTQYF.

This chain joins TRBV5-1 and TRBJ2-5; 12 nucleotides match TRBD2. With 3 bases clipped from V and 4 bases from J, the junction kept 4 bases outside the gene matches. Germline V lookup: CDR1 SGHRS, CDR2 YFSETQ. The CDR3 is 15 residues long. The CDR3: CASSSASGRGETQYF. In DNA, the CDR3 is TGCGCCAGCAGCTCGGCTAGCGGGAGGGGAGAGACCCAGTACTTC.

The J gene is TRBJ1-2, the V gene TRBV27; D remains ambiguous. Trimming left V 2 bases short and J 2 bases short, with 6 bases between. Germline CDR1 MNHEY, CDR2 SMNVEV (reference sequence). The CDR3 contains 13 residues. The CDR3 sequence: CASSLEGNYGYTF. CDR3 in DNA: TGTGCCAGCAGTTTAGAGGGAAACTATGGCTACACCTTC.

This clone was observed a handful of times. The chain carries TRBV10-1 and TRBJ2-1; TRBD1 agrees at 8 bases. V lost 2 bases, J lost 3 bases, and 9 bases stayed unmatched. Germline CDR1 WNHNN, CDR2 SYGVQD (reference sequence). This CDR3 has 17 amino acids. DNA of the CDR3: TGCGCCAGCAGTGAGCCAAAAGACAGGGGCCACTACAATGAGCAGTTCTTC. Amino acids: CASSEPKDRGHYNEQFF.